Described below is a single T cell receptor (beta chain) sequence and its context. Using immunoSEQ multiplex PCR, the repertoire was profiled, and TCRdb retains in-frame clones only, with some absent. Of 110,000 to 150,000 clones listed, approximately 82% are singletons. The data belong to a study of blood T cell repertoires in COVID-19. Study-level background: Acute-phase and convalescent COVID-19 samples originated in the United States, Italy and Spain.

CDR3 length: 16 amino acids. From germline, CDR1 is SGHRS and CDR2 YFSETQ. Trimming left V 4 bases short and J 8 bases short, with 21 bases between. Specimen: peripheral blood. The V call is TRBV5-1, the J call TRBJ2-2, with a weak D call TRBD2 (6 bases). This clonotype was obtained from a human donor in a cohort sampled during active COVID-19. CDR3 nucleotides: TGCGCCAGCAGCGGCTCACCGGGACTTTATATGGGGGAGCTGTTTTTT. It translates to CASSGSPGLYMGELFF. The complete variable domain, with remaining parts taken from reference TRBV5-1 and TRBJ2-2, reads KAGVTQTPRYLIKTRGQQVTLSCSPISGHRSVSWYQQTPGQGLQFLFEYFSETQRNKGNFPGRFSGRQFSNSRSEMNVSTLELGDSALYLCASSGSPGLYMGELFFGEGSRLTVL.